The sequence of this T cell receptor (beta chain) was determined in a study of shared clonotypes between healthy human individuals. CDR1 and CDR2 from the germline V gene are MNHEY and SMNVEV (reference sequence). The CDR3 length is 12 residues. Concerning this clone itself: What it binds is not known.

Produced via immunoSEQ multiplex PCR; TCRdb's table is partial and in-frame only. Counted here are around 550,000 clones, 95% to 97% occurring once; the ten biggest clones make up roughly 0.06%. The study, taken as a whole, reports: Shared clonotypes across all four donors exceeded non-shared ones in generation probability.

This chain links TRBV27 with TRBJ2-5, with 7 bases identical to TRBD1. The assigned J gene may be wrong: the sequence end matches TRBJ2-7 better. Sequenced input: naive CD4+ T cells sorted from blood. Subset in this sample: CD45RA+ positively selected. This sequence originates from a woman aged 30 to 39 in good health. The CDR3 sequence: CASRKGAYEQYF. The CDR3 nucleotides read TGTGCCAGCAGGAAGGGGGCGTACGAGCAGTACTTC.